The T cell receptor beta chain described here comes from a study of CD8 T cells in Susac syndrome. Study details: Under ten of the sequenced Susac syndrome patients were in remission, and roughly 6 had active disease. At the time their blood was drawn, patients with Susac syndrome were either therapy-naive, on corticosteroids (with some of them also receiving intravenous immunoglobulin), or on intravenous immunoglobulin alone. General observations from the study: Susac-specific public clones numbered fewer than 20 in total CD8+ repertoires (and roughly five in CD8+ TEMRA repertoires).

As concerns this clonotype: Antigen specificity is unknown.

CD8+ and CD4+ T cells were negatively isolated; TEMRA cells were FACS-enriched. Random-hexamer reverse transcription was applied to roughly 0.5 to 1 ug RNA. TCRdb re-called the immunoSEQ multiplex PCR reads with MiXCR, one entry per CDR3 protein. Of tens of thousands of distinct CDR3 sequences listed, approximately 96% are singletons. Trimming took 4 bases from V and 5 from J; bases not matched to a gene: 5. Germline CDR1 is SGHTS and CDR2 is YDEGEE. The CDR3 totals 14 residues. The clonotype was recovered from a human donor with Susac syndrome. The rearrangement joins TRBV5-8 to TRBJ2-7, with 11 bases identical to TRBD1. The sample consisted of CD8+ T cells from PBMCs. The CDR3 region has the DNA TGTGCCAGCAGCCCGGGGACAGGGGGGGACGAGCAGTACTTC. Its translation: CASSPGTGGDEQYF.